These 23 T cell receptor beta chains came from one sample sequenced in a study of OX40 agonist ivuxolimab in advanced cancers. Clones were sequenced by immunoSEQ multiplex PCR, and TCRdb holds only the in-frame ones, with some missing. This sample has 85,000 to 130,000 clones; 90% occur once, and the top ten carry 0.48%. The specimen was CD4+ or CD8+ T cells sorted from blood, collected in a trial of the OX40 agonist ivuxolimab. The receptors come from an adult with an advanced solid tumor such as melanoma, head and neck, liver or kidney cancer.

In this sample, this clone turned up once. The gene calls are TRBV10-3 and TRBJ2-3; unclear D gene. There are 12 residues in the CDR3. Germline CDR1 reads ENHRY; CDR2 reads SYGVKD. Trimming cost V 8 bases and J 0 bases, with 6 bases left between them. CDR3 sequence (DNA): TGTGCCATCGGGTCTAGCACAGATACGCAGTATTTT. Protein product: CAIGSSTDTQYF.

This chain links TRBV29-1 with TRBJ1-5; weak D call: TRBD1 (6 bases). Trimming pared 6 bases from V and 5 bases from J, leaving 20 bases between. The CDR3 is made up of 15 amino acids. Germline V gene sequence: CDR1 SQVTM, CDR2 ANQGSEA. This chain's CDR3 is CSVLSTGPPDQPQHF. CDR3 DNA: TGCAGCGTCCTTTCTACAGGGCCCCCAGATCAGCCCCAGCATTTT.

The gene calls are TRBV28 and TRBJ2-7, with 11 bases matching TRBD1. In germline, CDR1 is MDHEN, CDR2 SYDVKM. J lost 2 bases, V lost 5 bases, and 11 bases had no gene match. The CDR3 consists of 17 residues. The CDR3 sequence: CASSRPLGQGATYEQYF. The DNA for the CDR3 is TGTGCCAGCAGTCGCCCCCTAGGACAGGGGGCCACCTACGAGCAGTACTTC.

This chain uses TRBV4-1 with TRBJ2-3; TRBD2 aligns across 7 bases. Trimming removed 1 base from V and 1 base from J; junction bases left unmatched: 14. Looked up from germline, CDR1 is MGHRA and CDR2 is YSYEKL. The CDR3 extends over 19 amino acids. The CDR3 loop reads CASSQVPNTGGGGTDTQYF. The CDR3 DNA reads TGCGCCAGCAGCCAAGTTCCGAATACTGGGGGGGGAGGCACAGATACGCAGTATTTT.

This clone was counted a single time. The chain has TRBV6-1 and TRBJ1-4; weak D call: TRBD1 (5 bases). The germline V and J ends were trimmed by 3 bases and 0 bases, with 23 bases remaining between them. The CDR3 is made up of 20 amino acids. The germline V gene encodes CDR1 MNHNS and CDR2 SASEGT. CDR3 in DNA: TGTGCCAGCAGTGATTTGCTAACAGGCCAAATATCGGCAACTAATGAAAAACTGTTTTTT. Translation gives CASSDLLTGQISATNEKLFF.

J is TRBJ2-7 and V is TRBV4-3; D is possibly TRBD1 (7 bases). CDR3 length equals 15 residues. Germline V CDR1 and CDR2: LGHNA, YSLEER. V gave up 4 bases and J gave up 3 bases, with 16 bases separating them. The CDR3 protein is CASSLLRQGLYEQYF. The CDR3 DNA reads as TGCGCCAGCAGCCTGTTAAGACAGGGACTCTACGAGCAGTACTTC.

J is TRBJ1-2 and V is TRBV5-1, with 9 bases identical to TRBD1. The CDR3 extends over 15 amino acids. The V segment lost 4 bases and the J segment 4 bases; nucleotides outside the gene matches: 8. Germline assignment: CDR1 SGHRS and CDR2 YFSETQ. CDR3 in DNA: TGCGCCAGCAGCGGAGGACAGGGGACAAGCTATGGCTACACCTTC. This codes for CASSGGQGTSYGYTF. Complete variable domain (other parts from reference TRBV5-1 and TRBJ1-2): KAGVTQTPRYLIKTRGQQVTLSCSPISGHRSVSWYQQTPGQGLQFLFEYFSETQRNKGNFPGRFSGRQFSNSRSEMNVSTLELGDSALYLCASSGGQGTSYGYTFGSGTRLTVV.

The chain uses TRBV11-3 and TRBJ2-2; D not resolved. Germline CDR1 is SGHNT and CDR2 is YENEEA. This CDR3 is 16 amino acids long. Trimming took 6 bases from V and 5 from J, leaving 19 bases between them. Here the CDR3 reads CASSMNGPEITGELFF. The CDR3 region has the DNA TGTGCCAGCAGTATGAACGGACCCGAAATAACCGGGGAGCTGTTTTTT.

The chain links TRBV10-2 to TRBJ2-5; tentatively, D is TRBD1 (5 bases). The CDR3 spans 13 residues. In germline, CDR1 is WSHSY, CDR2 SAAADI. The V end was cut by 2 bases, the J end by 4 bases, with 8 bases between. CDR3 residues: CASSETGSETQYF. CDR3 DNA sequence: TGCGCCAGCAGTGAGACAGGTTCAGAGACCCAGTACTTC.

Here the CDR3 reads CASSYSSIGGTEAFF. The CDR3 DNA sequence: TGTGCCAGCTCGTACTCTTCTATAGGTGGGACTGAAGCTTTCTTT. The chain links TRBV18 to TRBJ1-1; no reliable D call. The length of the CDR3 is 15 residues. CDR1 is KGHSH, CDR2 LQKENI, per germline. V was trimmed by 6 bases and J by 5 bases, leaving 19 bases between them.

The chain has TRBV19 and TRBJ1-5, with D possibly being TRBD1 (5 bases). V shed 7 bases and J shed 0 bases, with 16 bases lying between them. The germline V gene encodes CDR1 LNHDA and CDR2 SQIVND (reference sequence). The CDR3 has 16 residues. CDR3 nucleotides: TGTGCCAGTACCCCTGGGGCAGTTAATAGCAATCAGCCCCAGCATTTT. Translated, it gives CASTPGAVNSNQPQHF. Drawing the rest from reference TRBV19 and TRBJ1-5, the complete variable domain is DGGITQSPKYLFRKEGQNVTLSCEQNLNHDAMYWYRQDPGQGLRLIYYSQIVNDFQKGDIAEGYSVSREKKESFPLTVTSAQKNPTAFYLCASTPGAVNSNQPQHFGDGTRLSIL.

The rearrangement joins TRBV6-5 to TRBJ2-5; TRBD1 or TRBD2 may be the D gene (5 bases each). Germline V gives CDR1 MNHEY, CDR2 SVGAGI. The CDR3 sequence is 14 residues long. Between the trimmed V and J ends, which lost 4 bases and 5 bases, there was a span of 14 bases. In nucleotides, the CDR3 is TGTGCCAGCAGTTCCCGGGGCTTCGGGGAGACCCAGTACTTC. It specifies CASSSRGFGETQYF.

The V gene is TRBV5-4, the J gene TRBJ1-1; possibly TRBD1 for D (6 bases). Looked up from germline, CDR1 is SGHNT and CDR2 is YYREEE (reference sequence). V dropped 0 bases and J dropped 2 bases, with 11 bases sitting between them. The CDR3 covers 15 residues. The chain's CDR3 is CASSLGGLGNTEAFF. Written as DNA, the CDR3 is TGTGCCAGCAGCTTGGGGGGGCTTGGAAACACTGAAGCTTTCTTT.

The J gene is TRBJ1-4, the V gene TRBV27; tentatively, D is TRBD1 (6 bases). Germline V lookup: CDR1 MNHEY, CDR2 SMNVEV (reference sequence). Between the trimmed V and J ends, which lost 4 bases and 10 bases, there was a span of 16 bases. This CDR3 is 14 amino acids long. CDR3 region: CASSSYQLQGKLFF. CDR3 coding DNA: TGTGCCAGCAGTTCCTATCAACTACAGGGAAAACTGTTTTTT.

This chain joins TRBV7-2 and TRBJ1-3; D unclear. Between the trimmed V and J ends, which lost 1 base and 0 bases, there was a span of 4 bases. The CDR3 loop spans 14 amino acids. Germline V gene data show CDR1 as SGHTA and CDR2 as FQGNSA. The CDR3 region has the DNA TGTGCCAGCAGCTTAGGGCGCTCTGGAAACACCATATATTTT. Its protein is CASSLGRSGNTIYF.

The rearrangement uses TRBV19 and TRBJ2-7; no reliable D call. Trimming removed 3 bases at V and 6 bases at J, with 15 bases between. The CDR3 is made up of 14 amino acids. Germline lookup yields CDR1 LNHDA and CDR2 SQIVND (reference sequence). CDR3 bases: TGTGCCAGTAGTATCAGTAAGAAGGCCAGCGAGCAGTACTTC. The encoded protein is CASSISKKASEQYF. Full variable domain (remainder filled in from reference TRBV19 and TRBJ2-7): DGGITQSPKYLFRKEGQNVTLSCEQNLNHDAMYWYRQDPGQGLRLIYYSQIVNDFQKGDIAEGYSVSREKKESFPLTVTSAQKNPTAFYLCASSISKKASEQYFGPGTRLTVT.

This chain uses TRBV5-4 with TRBJ2-1, with D perhaps TRBD2 (5 bases). The CDR3 has 16 amino acids. V was cut by 0 bases and J by 0 bases, with 10 bases left in between. CDR1 is SGHNT, CDR2 YYREEE, per germline (reference sequence). The CDR3 DNA follows: TGTGCCAGCAGCTTGGCGGGGTTTACCTCCTACAATGAGCAGTTCTTC. It yields the protein CASSLAGFTSYNEQFF. Filled out from reference TRBV5-4 and TRBJ2-1, the complete variable domain reads ETGVTQSPTHLIKTRGQQVTLRCSSQSGHNTVSWYQQALGQGPQFIFQYYREEENGRGNFPPRFSGLQFPNYSSELNVNALELDDSALYLCASSLAGFTSYNEQFFGPGTRLTVL.

V usage is TRBV27 and J usage is TRBJ1-1; D not resolved. Trimming took 10 bases from V and 5 from J, leaving 11 bases between them. From germline, CDR1 is MNHEY and CDR2 SMNVEV (reference sequence). This CDR3 is built from 11 residues. The CDR3: CAIGRRTEAFF. CDR3 DNA sequence: TGTGCCATCGGACGGAGGACTGAAGCTTTCTTT.

The chain recombines TRBV19 with TRBJ2-3; TRBD1 matches 7 bases. This CDR3 comprises 14 residues. Germline V lookup: CDR1 LNHDA, CDR2 SQIVND (reference sequence). J gave up 3 bases and V 7 bases, and 7 bases lay outside the gene matches. For the CDR3, the DNA is TGTGCCAGTATCCCCAGGGGGAAAACAGATACGCAGTATTTT. Its protein product is CASIPRGKTDTQYF.

This chain connects TRBV19 to TRBJ1-3, with unresolved D. The V gene's germline CDR1 is LNHDA and CDR2 SQIVND (reference sequence). This CDR3 contains 17 residues. The V and J ends lost 3 bases and 4 bases respectively, with 19 bases between them. The CDR3 loop is CASSIKDARSVGNTIYF. DNA for the CDR3: TGTGCCAGTAGTATCAAGGACGCACGCTCCGTGGGAAACACCATATATTTT.

The chain is built from TRBV6-5 and TRBJ1-6; D not resolved. The germline V and J ends were trimmed by 8 bases and 10 bases, with 12 bases remaining between them. The CDR3 has 12 amino acids. The germline gives CDR1 MNHEY, CDR2 SVGAGI. In nucleotides, the CDR3 is TGTGCCAGCTCGATGGGTGGATCACCCCTCCACTTT. It translates to CASSMGGSPLHF.

The J gene is TRBJ2-5, the V gene TRBV10-3; no clear D gene. Germline CDR1 ENHRY, CDR2 SYGVKD. CDR3 length equals 13 residues. The germline V and J ends were trimmed by 5 bases and 1 base, with 8 bases remaining between them. Here the CDR3 reads CAISFSSQETQYF. The DNA for the CDR3 is TGTGCCATCAGTTTTTCCTCCCAAGAGACCCAGTACTTC.

The chain couples TRBV2 to TRBJ1-2; unclear D gene. V lost 1 base and J lost 4, with 10 bases in between. The germline V gene has CDR1 SNHLY and CDR2 FYNNEI. This CDR3 spans 14 amino acids. CDR3 DNA sequence: TGTGCCAGCAGTGAAGATGAGGTCCCCTATGGCTACACCTTC. Its protein product is CASSEDEVPYGYTF.